A single sample is the source of the 8 T cell receptor beta chains below, sequenced in a study of shared clonotypes between healthy human individuals. Produced via immunoSEQ multiplex PCR; TCRdb's table is partial and in-frame only. The repertoire holds approximately 470,000 clones, with 81% as singletons. Sequences were obtained from PBMCs. These receptors came from a woman aged 40-49 years in good health. Some clones in this sample may be carry-over from other donors' samples.

The genes are TRBV11-2 and TRBJ2-5; 8 bases fit TRBD1. The CDR3 has 14 amino acids. Germline V gives CDR1 SGHAT, CDR2 FQNNGV. After removal of 5 bases from V and 7 bases from J, the junction contained 9 bases not matched to a gene. CDR3 sequence reads: CASSPAGGPGTQYF. In nucleotides, the CDR3 is TGTGCCAGCAGCCCCGCAGGGGGCCCCGGGACCCAGTACTTC.

The chain combines TRBV19 with TRBJ2-5; 8 nucleotides agree with TRBD2. The V gene's germline CDR1 is LNHDA and CDR2 SQIVND (reference sequence). The V segment lost 0 bases and the J segment 5 bases; nucleotides outside the gene matches: 5. The CDR3 sequence is 15 residues long. The DNA of the CDR3 is TGTGCCAGTAGTATAGACGGGGGGGCGCAGGAGACCCAGTACTTC. It is translated as CASSIDGGAQETQYF. Variable domain in full (rest from reference TRBV19 and TRBJ2-5): DGGITQSPKYLFRKEGQNVTLSCEQNLNHDAMYWYRQDPGQGLRLIYYSQIVNDFQKGDIAEGYSVSREKKESFPLTVTSAQKNPTAFYLCASSIDGGAQETQYFGPGTRLLVL.

This sequence joins TRBV30 and TRBJ1-2, with D perhaps TRBD1 (6 bases). Germline assignment: CDR1 GTSNPN and CDR2 SVGIG (reference sequence). This CDR3 contains 14 residues. V was cut by 0 bases and J by 4 bases, with 12 bases left in between. CDR3 DNA: TGTGCCTGGAGTGTCCCCGGACAGCTCTATGGCTACACCTTC. Protein sequence: CAWSVPGQLYGYTF.

V is TRBV30 and J is TRBJ1-6; D not certain. The CDR3 runs 13 residues. The germline V gene encodes CDR1 GTSNPN and CDR2 SVGIG (reference sequence). V lost 3 bases and J lost 7, with 10 bases in between. CDR3 region: CAWSLGLNSPLHF. The CDR3 DNA reads TGTGCCTGGAGCCTCGGCCTGAATTCACCCCTCCACTTT.

This rearrangement joins TRBV5-1 to TRBJ2-7, with TRBD2 matching over 11 bases. Per the germline V gene, CDR1 is SGHRS and CDR2 is YFSETQ. The CDR3 extends over 17 amino acids. V dropped 4 bases and J dropped 5; count of bases not matched to a gene: 14. CDR3 amino acids: CASSASGTSGFKDEQYF. The CDR3 region has the DNA TGCGCCAGCAGCGCCTCCGGGACTAGCGGCTTCAAGGACGAGCAGTACTTC.

In the case of this clone: A far larger clone lies a single base away; this is likely a read error. The chain links TRBV7-3 to TRBJ2-3, with D maybe TRBD2 (6 bases). Germline CDR1 and CDR2: SGHTA and FQGTGA. The CDR3 is 17 amino acids. The CDR3 region is CASSSGGGITFTDTRYF. CDR3 DNA sequence: TGTGCCAGCAGCTCGGGTGGAGGGATCACTTTCACAGATACGCGGTATTTT.

V and J are TRBV7-2 and TRBJ1-2; possible D gene TRBD1, 6 bases. Germline CDR1 reads SGHTA; CDR2 reads FQGNSA. Trimming shortened V by 0 bases and J by 2 bases, and 7 bases separated the two germline ends. The CDR3 length is 14 residues. CDR3 residues: CASSLAGTNYGYTF. The CDR3 DNA reads as TGTGCCAGCAGCTTAGCGGGGACAAACTATGGCTACACCTTC.

This chain joins TRBV10-1 and TRBJ2-2; 8 bases line up with TRBD2. This CDR3 contains 14 residues. Germline CDR1 is WNHNN and CDR2 is SYGVQD (reference sequence). Unmatched junction bases numbered 6, after V lost 6 bases and J lost 6 bases. The CDR3 DNA sequence: TGCGCCAGCAGGGGTAGCGGGGACGCCGGGGAGCTGTTTTTT. It translates to CASRGSGDAGELFF.